This T cell receptor beta chain is from a study of blood T cell repertoires in COVID-19 (TCRdb year 2020). Some background on the complete study: Samples from collaborators originated in the United States, Italy and Spain and spanned both the acute and convalescent phases of COVID-19. A freely available public database, intended as a resource for researchers studying the immune response to SARS-CoV-2, is where the repertoires were released. A de-identified subject ID, COVID-19 status, age in years and sex were almost always included in the sample metadata. The material from the prospective study consisted of cDNA or gDNA derived from T cells, B-cell-depleted T cells, or PBMCs. The samples were drawn from the first 160 participants of the ongoing ImmuneRACE study and from 1,254 subjects provided by 6 global collaborators. Subjects who had been exposed to COVID-19, were actively infected with it, or had recovered from it provided the deeply sampled blood TCRbeta repertoires that made up the dataset. Where available, HLA class I and class II types were obtained from metadata supplied by the sample provider rather than from assay-based typing. Study-wide findings and limitations: The quantity of clinical and demographic metadata differed by source and by participant and was supplied without curation.

Of note for this clone: What antigen it recognizes has not been identified. No per-base quality is available; no much larger clone lies one base away.

TCRbeta CDR3 regions were amplified from genomic DNA by means of the immunoSEQ Assay, a bias-controlled multiplex PCR. The study's own analysis went as follows. The number of nucleated cells in each sample was estimated by amplification of reference gene primers within the assay. To quantify the absolute abundance of each unique TCRbeta CDR3 rearrangement, sequence reads were collapsed and filtered. For each sample, productive Simpson clonality was calculated as the square root of Simpson's diversity index across productive rearrangements. TCRdb took over this immuneACCESS table, retaining in-frame rearrangements with V and J assigned. Such tables are incomplete; in checked studies, under half of the missing clones stem from an unresolved V gene, and the remainder is unexplained. D and trimming come from the DNA, and the V and J calls and clone size come from that table. Recorded for this sample are roughly 410,000 clones; about nine tenths of them occurred a single time. Of the sample, about 1.6% is held by the ten largest clones.

At one collaborating source in Seattle, patients were enrolled during active infection and were followed longitudinally through the course of disease. Whole blood was collected in K2EDTA tubes by collaborating institutions according to the institutions' own protocols. For TCRbeta analysis, collaborators shipped samples in one of three forms: frozen whole blood, isolated PBMCs, or DNA extracted from either of those sample types. Sample: peripheral blood. The origin of this receptor is a woman aged 40 to 50 with COVID-19, enrolled during active disease.

The DNA sequence follows: TGTGCCAGCAGTTTTTCGGTGGTGCGTCAGCCCCAGCATTTT. Its amino acids are CASSFSVVRQPQHF. The chain is assembled from TRBV28 and TRBJ1-5; a confident D gene designation cannot be given. Sequences MDHEN (CDR1) and SYDVKM (CDR2) are obtained from the germline V gene. The V and J ends are trimmed by 3 bases and 6 bases, leaving 12 bases between them. Taken from cysteine to phenylalanine, the CDR3 has 14 residues. The kept DNA is CDR3 alone, 42 bases in frame from the first base.